These T cell receptor beta chains were read from a single sample in a study of T-cell reconstitution after alpha-beta-depleted transplantation in children. TCRdb analysed the PCR reads with MiXCR anew, one entry per CDR3 protein. The sample gives about 440,000 distinct CDR3 sequences, around 46% of which show up once; roughly a quarter is in the top ten. The input for sequencing was PBMCs, taken before TCRalphabeta/CD19-depleted stem cell transplant. The receptors were sampled from a girl aged 2-10 years with aplastic anemia, due to receive a stem cell transplant. CDR3s include the opening cysteine and the closing phenylalanine or tryptophan. Fields, in order: V gene, clone size, D gene, J gene, CDR3 protein, CDR3 DNA. A D gene is named only where the DNA matches it firmly. A row's size may be missing; if present it is once, few, many or a size class.

>TRBV6-1|once|-|TRBJ2-7
CASSAPGRQYF
TGTGCCAGCAGTGCCCCGGGGCGGCAATACTTC
>TRBV2|many|-|TRBJ1-2
CASSEDLDSRIYGYTF
TGTGCCAGCAGTGAAGACTTGGACAGTCGGATCTATGGCTACACCTTC
>TRBV20-1|-|-|TRBJ2-3
CSATELNTQYF
TGCAGTGCCACGGAACTAAATACGCAGTATTTT
>TRBV11-2|few|-|TRBJ2-3
CASSLDRRDTQYF
TGTGCCAGCAGCTTAGATCGGCGGGATACGCAGTATTTT
>TRBV29-1|-|-|TRBJ1-2
CSAERAGYGYTF
TGCAGCGCCGAACGAGCAGGCTATGGCTACACCTTC
>TRBV7-9|once|-|TRBJ1-5
CASSLDLLSGNQPQHF
TGTGCCAGCAGCTTAGATTTGCTTTCCGGCAATCAGCCCCAGCATTTT
>TRBV9|many|TRBD2|TRBJ2-5
CASSSGGLAGPQETQYF
TGTGCCAGCAGCTCGGGGGGACTAGCGGGACCACAAGAGACCCAGTACTTC
>TRBV5-5|-|TRBD1|TRBJ2-7
CASSSEGQVRYEQYF
TGTGCCAGCAGCTCGGAAGGACAGGTCCGTTACGAGCAGTACTTC
>TRBV12-5|-|-|TRBJ2-3
CASGLTGTETDTQYF
TGTGCTAGTGGTTTGACAGGGACGGAGACAGATACGCAGTATTTT
>TRBV20-1|once|TRBD2|TRBJ2-3
CSAILSGGTDTQYF
TGCAGTGCCATCCTTAGCGGGGGCACAGATACGCAGTATTTT
>TRBV11-2|once|TRBD1|TRBJ2-5
CASSPWDSQETQYF
TGTGCCAGCAGCCCCTGGGACAGCCAAGAGACCCAGTACTTC
>TRBV12-3/TRBV12-4|-|-|TRBJ1-3
CASRRVISGNTIYF
TGTGCCAGCAGACGGGTGATCTCTGGAAACACCATATATTTT
>TRBV20-1|few|-|TRBJ1-1
CSARVPTGTEAFF
TGCAGTGCTAGAGTCCCGACAGGCACTGAAGCTTTCTTT
>TRBV28|-|TRBD1|TRBJ2-3
CASSKGGQGQDTQYF
TGTGCCAGCAGTAAAGGGGGACAGGGGCAAGATACGCAGTATTTT
>TRBV20-1|-|-|TRBJ1-2
CSASVDGGRIYGYTF
TGCAGTGCTAGTGTCGATGGCGGTAGAATCTATGGCTACACCTTC
>TRBV5-1|many|-|TRBJ2-7
CASSQGPRGYEQYF
TGCGCCAGCAGCCAGGGCCCGAGGGGTTACGAGCAGTACTTC
>TRBV12-3/TRBV12-4|-|-|TRBJ2-3
CASGQVGGTQYF
TGTGCCAGCGGACAGGTCGGGGGTACGCAGTATTTT
>TRBV7-9|few|-|TRBJ2-7
CASSQRSYEQYF
TGTGCCAGCAGCCAACGGTCCTACGAGCAGTACTTC
>TRBV30|-|-|TRBJ2-2
CAWSQGNTGELFF
TGTGCCTGGAGTCAGGGAAACACCGGGGAGCTGTTTTTT
>TRBV6-6|few|TRBD1|TRBJ1-2
CASTRPGGGYTF
TGTGCCAGCACGCGTCCAGGGGGAGGCTACACCTTC
>TRBV5-1|-|-|TRBJ2-3
CASSLAWVGSPDTQYF
TGCGCCAGCAGCTTGGCCTGGGTGGGCAGCCCAGATACGCAGTATTTT
>TRBV10-3|-|-|TRBJ2-3
CAISDVASTGVDTQYF
TGTGCCATCAGTGACGTCGCCAGCACGGGTGTGGATACGCAGTATTTT
>TRBV7-3|many|-|TRBJ2-7
CASSLRRDLEQYF
TGTGCCAGCAGCTTGAGAAGGGATCTCGAGCAGTACTTC
>TRBV10-1|-|TRBD2|TRBJ2-1
CASSESRLAGARNEQFF
TGCGCCAGCAGTGAGTCCCGGCTAGCGGGAGCGAGGAATGAGCAGTTCTTC
>TRBV27|few|-|TRBJ2-6
CASSQLSGANVLTF
TGTGCCAGCAGCCAGCTCTCTGGGGCCAACGTCCTGACTTTC
>TRBV11-2|few|TRBD1|TRBJ2-7
CASSKPGTGEYKQYF
TGTGCCAGCAGCAAACCCGGGACAGGGGAGTACAAGCAGTACTTC
>TRBV7-8|-|-|TRBJ2-7
CASSPRQGGHEQYF
TGTGCCAGCAGCCCCAGACAGGGAGGCCACGAGCAGTACTTC
>TRBV20-1|-|-|TRBJ2-7
CSARTQTTYEQYF
TGCAGTGCGCGGACTCAAACTACCTACGAGCAGTACTTC
>TRBV20-1|many|-|TRBJ2-1
CSARDPSVDSYNEQFF
TGCAGTGCTAGAGATCCCAGCGTTGACTCCTACAATGAGCAGTTCTTC
>TRBV6-5|few|-|TRBJ2-2
CASSLQGVRSTGELFF
TGTGCCAGCAGTCTACAGGGAGTTCGAAGCACCGGGGAGCTGTTTTTT
>TRBV20-1|-|-|TRBJ2-5
CSAPAGADPRETQYF
TGCAGTGCCCCCGCTGGGGCAGACCCCAGGGAGACCCAGTACTTC
>TRBV19|-|TRBD2|TRBJ2-7
CASSIGRGGGRSYEQYF
TGTGCCAGTAGTATCGGGCGCGGGGGAGGCCGGTCCTACGAGCAGTACTTC
>TRBV20-1|many|TRBD1|TRBJ2-1
CSAPTPGQGMGEQFF
TGCAGTGCTCCTACCCCCGGACAGGGGATGGGGGAGCAGTTCTTC
>TRBV16|-|-|TRBJ2-1
CASSPPGDNEQFF
TGTGCCAGCAGCCCCCCGGGGGACAATGAGCAGTTCTTC
>TRBV27|-|TRBD2|TRBJ2-1
CASSPGGPSYNEQFF
TGTGCCAGCAGTCCGGGGGGGCCGTCCTACAATGAGCAGTTCTTC
>TRBV28|many|-|TRBJ2-3
CASYGMGFGHDTQYF
TGTGCCAGCTACGGAATGGGTTTCGGACACGATACGCAGTATTTT
>TRBV30|-|-|TRBJ2-7
CAWRPGHGAYEQYF
TGTGCCTGGAGGCCGGGACATGGGGCCTACGAGCAGTACTTC
>TRBV27|many|TRBD2|TRBJ2-3
CASSFSRLAGVSDTQYF
TGTGCCAGCAGTTTTTCGAGGTTAGCGGGAGTCTCAGATACGCAGTATTTT
>TRBV27|-|-|TRBJ2-7
CASSPSGPSYEQYF
TGTGCCAGCAGTCCGTCCGGACCTTCCTACGAGCAGTACTTC
>TRBV5-1|few|-|TRBJ1-1
CASSLDTGSPFRTEAFF
TGCGCCAGCAGCTTAGATACAGGGAGCCCATTCCGCACTGAAGCTTTCTTT
>TRBV5-6|-|-|TRBJ2-7
CASSSMGGYEQYF
TGTGCCAGCAGCTCCATGGGGGGCTACGAGCAGTACTTC
>TRBV28|many|TRBD1|TRBJ2-3
CASSRTGRSFTDTQYF
TGTGCCAGCAGTCGGACAGGGAGGTCCTTCACAGATACGCAGTATTTT
>TRBV12-3/TRBV12-4|-|TRBD2|TRBJ2-3
CASSELASTDTQYF
TGTGCCAGCAGCGAACTAGCGTCCACAGATACGCAGTATTTT
>TRBV13|few|TRBD1|TRBJ1-2
CASSLGLGQGEANYGYTF
TGTGCCAGCAGCTTAGGTCTGGGACAGGGAGAAGCTAACTATGGCTACACCTTC
>TRBV28|-|-|TRBJ2-3
CASSFGAMGADTQYF
TGTGCCAGCAGTTTCGGGGCGATGGGGGCAGATACGCAGTATTTT